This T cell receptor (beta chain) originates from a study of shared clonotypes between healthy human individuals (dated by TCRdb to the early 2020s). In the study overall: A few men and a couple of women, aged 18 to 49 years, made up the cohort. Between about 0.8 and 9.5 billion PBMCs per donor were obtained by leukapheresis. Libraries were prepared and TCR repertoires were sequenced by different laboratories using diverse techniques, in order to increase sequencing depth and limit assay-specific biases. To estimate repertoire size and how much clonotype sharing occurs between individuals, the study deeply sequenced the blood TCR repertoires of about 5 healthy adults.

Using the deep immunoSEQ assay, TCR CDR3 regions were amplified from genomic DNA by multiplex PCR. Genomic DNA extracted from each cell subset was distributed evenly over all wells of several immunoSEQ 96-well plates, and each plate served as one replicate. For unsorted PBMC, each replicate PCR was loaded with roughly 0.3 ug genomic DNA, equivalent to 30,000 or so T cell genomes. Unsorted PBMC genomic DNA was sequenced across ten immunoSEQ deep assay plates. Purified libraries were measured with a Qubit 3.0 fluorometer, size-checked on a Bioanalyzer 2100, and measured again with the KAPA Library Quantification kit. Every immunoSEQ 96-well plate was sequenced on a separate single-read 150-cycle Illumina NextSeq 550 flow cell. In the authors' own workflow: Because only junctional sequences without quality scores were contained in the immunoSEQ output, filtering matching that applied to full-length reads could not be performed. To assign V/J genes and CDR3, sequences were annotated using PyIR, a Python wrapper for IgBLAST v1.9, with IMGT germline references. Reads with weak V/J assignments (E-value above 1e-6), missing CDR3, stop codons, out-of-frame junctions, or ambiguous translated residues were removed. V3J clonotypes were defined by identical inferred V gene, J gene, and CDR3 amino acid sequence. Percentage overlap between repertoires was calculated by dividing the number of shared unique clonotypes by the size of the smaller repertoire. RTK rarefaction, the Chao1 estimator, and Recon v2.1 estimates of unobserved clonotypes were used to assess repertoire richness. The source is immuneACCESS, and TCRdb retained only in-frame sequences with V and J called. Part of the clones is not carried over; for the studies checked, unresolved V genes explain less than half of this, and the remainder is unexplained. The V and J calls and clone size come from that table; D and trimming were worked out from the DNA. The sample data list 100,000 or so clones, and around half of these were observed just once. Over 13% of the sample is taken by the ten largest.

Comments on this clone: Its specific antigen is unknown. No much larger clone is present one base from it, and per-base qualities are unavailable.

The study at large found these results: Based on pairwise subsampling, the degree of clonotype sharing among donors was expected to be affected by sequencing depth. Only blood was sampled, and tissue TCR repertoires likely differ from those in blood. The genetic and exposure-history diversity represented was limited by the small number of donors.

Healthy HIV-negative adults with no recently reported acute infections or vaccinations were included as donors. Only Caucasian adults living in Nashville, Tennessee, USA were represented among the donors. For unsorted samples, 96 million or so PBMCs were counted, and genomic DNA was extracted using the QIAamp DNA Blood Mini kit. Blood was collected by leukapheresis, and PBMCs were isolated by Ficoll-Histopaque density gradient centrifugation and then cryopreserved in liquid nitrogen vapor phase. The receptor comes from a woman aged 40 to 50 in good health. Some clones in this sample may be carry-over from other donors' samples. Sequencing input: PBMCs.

CDR3 sequence: CASSPRDSSYEQYF. The bases are TGTGCCAGTAGTCCCCGGGACAGCTCCTACGAGCAGTACTTC. The chain couples TRBV19 to TRBJ2-7; 7 bases in the middle match TRBD1. For CDR1 and CDR2, the germline V gene (reference sequence) lists LNHDA and SQIVND. From V the trimming removes 5 bases and from J it removes 0 bases, while the gene matches leave 4 bases of the junction unaccounted for. From its cysteine to its phenylalanine, the CDR3 spans 14 amino acids. The entry retains the CDR3 DNA only, 42 bases that are in frame from base 1.